This T cell receptor beta chain derives from a study of blood T cell repertoires in COVID-19. Across the study: PBMCs, B-cell-depleted T cells, or T cells provided the cDNA or gDNA that made up the material.

Here immunoSEQ multiplex PCR was the method, and the copy in TCRdb shows in-frame clones only, minus some. The sample gives about 180,000 clones, 70% to 90% of which show up once; approximately 2% is in the top ten. Germline CDR1 and CDR2: LNHNV and YYDKDF (reference sequence). Trimming cost V 8 bases and J 0 bases, with 14 bases left between them. The CDR3 is 15 residues long. The sequence was collected from a man between 18 and 29 years old who had recovered from COVID-19. The J gene is TRBJ1-5, the V gene TRBV15; D uncertain. Material for sequencing was peripheral blood. The CDR3 loop is CATDTLNYSNQPQHF. DNA of the CDR3: TGTGCCACCGATACCCTGAACTATAGCAATCAGCCCCAGCATTTT.